A selection of T cell receptor beta chains follows, all from one sample in a study of Ad26.COV2.S vaccination and SARS-CoV-2 variants. Libraries were prepared by immunoSEQ multiplex PCR; TCRdb keeps only in-frame clonotypes and omits some of them. The sample has about 320,000 clones, around 84% seen once; the top ten hold under 2%. The sample in question was peripheral blood, obtained in a trial of Ad26.COV2.S vaccine versus placebo. The receptor source for this set is a person between 18 and 59 years old who received the Ad26.COV2.S COVID-19 vaccine or a placebo. Both conserved end residues are part of each CDR3. D genes are given only for firm matches. Clone size is not always given. Where it is, it says once, few, many or a class for expanded clones.

clone_size,v_call,d_call,j_call,cdr3_aa,cdr3_nt
-,TRBV19,TRBD2,TRBJ2-5,CASRTTSGVETQYF,TGTGCCAGTAGAACGACTAGCGGGGTTGAGACCCAGTACTTC
-,TRBV27,TRBD1,TRBJ1-2,CASSLGTADGYTF,TGTGCCAGCAGTTTAGGGACAGCTGATGGCTACACCTTC
once,TRBV14,-,TRBJ2-3,CASSPPGSTDTQYF,TGTGCCAGCAGCCCCCCCGGGTCCACAGATACGCAGTATTTT
-,TRBV24-1,-,TRBJ2-1,CATHTHRRSSHNEQFF,TGTGCCACCCATACCCACAGGCGGAGCTCCCACAATGAGCAGTTCTTC
-,TRBV30,-,TRBJ1-6,CAWSGEYNSPLHF,TGTGCCTGGAGTGGGGAGTATAATTCACCCCTCCACTTT
-,TRBV27,-,TRBJ1-2,CASSLGIQANYGYTF,TGTGCCAGCAGTTTAGGCATACAGGCTAACTATGGCTACACCTTC
-,TRBV3-1/TRBV3-2,TRBD1,TRBJ2-2,CASSPRDRSTGELFF,TGTGCCAGCAGCCCCAGGGACAGATCGACCGGGGAGCTGTTTTTT
-,TRBV15,-,TRBJ2-3,CATSRAGTHTDTQYF,TGTGCCACCAGCAGAGCAGGGACTCACACAGATACGCAGTATTTT
once,TRBV5-1,-,TRBJ1-4,CASSIGTLGEKLFF,TGCGCCAGCAGCATCGGGACACTAGGAGAAAAACTGTTTTTT
-,TRBV4-1,TRBD1,TRBJ1-2,CASSQEQGADGYTF,TGCGCCAGCAGCCAAGAACAGGGGGCGGATGGCTACACCTTC